A single sample gave rise to the 17 T cell receptor beta chains below, sequenced in a study of regulatory T cells in long-lasting Graves disease. According to the study, TCR beta libraries were built with iRepertoire HTBI primers and CDR3-region Arm-PCR. Via MiXCR, TCRdb re-called the multiplex PCR reads, giving one row per CDR3 protein. The sample records roughly 380,000 distinct CDR3 sequences, 15% to 17% being singletons. Time point here: newly diagnosed GD, antithyroid drugs for less than 3 months. Construction of the TCR library relied on RNA isolated from PBMCs. The sequencing here drew on peripheral blood mononuclear cells (PBMCs), taken at new diagnosis, from a patient treated with antithyroid drugs. All receptors derive from a female donor with Graves disease.

This clonotype occurred many times. The chain combines TRBV11-2 with TRBJ1-2; TRBD1 might be the D (6 bases). Germline loops: CDR1 SGHAT, CDR2 FQNNGV. The CDR3 is 14 amino acids. Trimming took off 5 bases at V and 3 bases at J, with 13 bases between the two ends. The CDR3 protein is CASSPRSGDYGYTF. In DNA form, the CDR3 reads TGTGCCAGCAGCCCGCGCTCAGGGGACTATGGCTACACCTTC.

This clonotype has a count of ten or more. The chain links TRBV29-1 to TRBJ2-7; TRBD2 matches at 9 bases. From germline, CDR1 is SQVTM and CDR2 ANQGSEA. With 3 bases clipped from V and 2 bases from J, the junction kept 8 bases outside the gene matches. The length of the CDR3 is 15 residues. The CDR3 DNA sequence: TGCAGCGTTGAGACCCGCGGGAGGGCGCCCTACGAGCAGTACTTC. Encoded protein: CSVETRGRAPYEQYF.

This clonotype was recorded at least ten times. The chain links TRBV6-9 to TRBJ2-7, with D perhaps TRBD1 or TRBD2 (5 bases each). V was clipped by 3 bases and J by 1 base, with 10 bases between them. CDR1 MNHGY and CDR2 SVAAGI come from the germline V gene. CDR3 size: 14 residues. The CDR3 spells CASSYWGKSYEQYF. As DNA, the CDR3 is TGTGCCAGCAGTTACTGGGGGAAATCCTACGAGCAGTACTTC.

This clonotype was seen at least ten times. The chain carries TRBV27 and TRBJ2-6; D is undetermined. This CDR3 comprises 19 residues. Germline CDR1 and CDR2: MNHEY and SMNVEV (reference sequence). The V and J ends lost 5 bases and 0 bases respectively, with 20 bases between them. The CDR3 DNA sequence: TGTGCCAGCAGTACAAAAGATGCAACTACCCGCTCTGGGGCCAACGTCCTGACTTTC. The encoded protein is CASSTKDATTRSGANVLTF. Combining the CDR3 with reference TRBV27 and TRBJ2-6 gives the whole variable domain EAQVTQNPRYLITVTGKKLTVTCSQNMNHEYMSWYRQDPGLGLRQIYYSMNVEVTDKGDVPEGYKVSRKEKRNFPLILESPSPNQTSLYFCASSTKDATTRSGANVLTFGAGSRLTVL.

This clonotype was found a few times. The rearrangement joins TRBV5-1 to TRBJ2-1; 8 nucleotides match TRBD1. V lost 5 bases and J lost 4; bases outside the gene matches: 23. CDR3 size: 20 residues. Germline V gene lookup returns CDR1 SGHRS and CDR2 YFSETQ. The CDR3 loop is CASRAFYQGAWGESYNEQFF. CDR3 coding DNA: TGCGCCAGCAGGGCGTTCTATCAGGGGGCTTGGGGGGAGTCTTACAATGAGCAGTTCTTC. The variable domain in full, completed from reference TRBV5-1 and TRBJ2-1, reads KAGVTQTPRYLIKTRGQQVTLSCSPISGHRSVSWYQQTPGQGLQFLFEYFSETQRNKGNFPGRFSGRQFSNSRSEMNVSTLELGDSALYLCASRAFYQGAWGESYNEQFFGPGTRLTVL.

At least ten counts were recorded for this clonotype. The chain carries TRBV20-1 and TRBJ2-1, with TRBD2 matching 10 bases. Per the germline V gene, CDR1 is DFQATT and CDR2 is SNEGSKA (reference sequence). The CDR3 totals 14 residues. V lost 4 bases and J lost 3; bases outside the gene matches: 3. CDR3: CSATSGSDYNEQFF. The CDR3 DNA sequence: TGCAGTGCTACTAGCGGGAGCGACTACAATGAGCAGTTCTTC.

The chain combines TRBV18 with TRBJ1-1; D may be TRBD1 (5 bases). V lost 0 bases and J lost 5, with 10 bases in between. Per germline, CDR1 KGHSH and CDR2 LQKENI. The CDR3 sequence is 14 residues long. The CDR3 sequence is CASSPPLRGTEAFF. The CDR3 DNA reads as TGTGCCAGCTCACCACCCCTACGGGGGACTGAAGCTTTCTTT.

The genes are TRBV12-3 or TRBV12-4 and TRBJ1-2, with D perhaps matching TRBD1 (5 bases). The CDR3 has 15 amino acids. The ends were cut back, 3 bases at V and 0 bases at J, with 11 bases in the middle. CDR3 amino acids: CASSFGARANYGYTF. In DNA form, the CDR3 reads TGTGCCAGCAGTTTCGGGGCCAGGGCTAACTATGGCTACACCTTC.

The sample holds a few counts of this clonotype. The rearrangement uses TRBV29-1 and TRBJ2-6; D possibly corresponds to TRBD2 (7 bases). The CDR3 consists of 16 residues. CDR1 is SQVTM and CDR2 is ANQGSEA in the germline V gene. Trimming removed 7 bases at V and 3 bases at J, with 19 bases between. CDR3 sequence reads: CSASRGGGSGANVLTF. The CDR3 coding sequence is TGCAGCGCCTCGAGGGGGGGGGGTAGTGGGGCCAACGTCCTGACTTTC.

This clonotype was observed a few times. The chain carries TRBV4-1 and TRBJ2-7; D ambiguous. This CDR3 is built from 14 residues. V lost 0 bases and J lost 2, with 8 bases in between. Germline CDR1 is MGHRA and CDR2 is YSYEKL. As DNA, the CDR3 is TGCGCCAGCAGCCAAGACCCCACGACCTACGAGCAGTACTTC. Residues: CASSQDPTTYEQYF.

This chain connects TRBV11-2 to TRBJ2-1, with D unresolved. Trimming left V 3 bases short and J 6 bases short, with 15 bases between. Germline V lookup: CDR1 SGHAT, CDR2 FQNNGV. This CDR3 has 15 amino acids. The CDR3 DNA is TGTGCCAGCAGCTTTGAAGCAAGGTTCGGCAATGAGCAGTTCTTC. It specifies CASSFEARFGNEQFF.

Ten or more counts support this clonotype. The V call is TRBV7-2, the J call TRBJ2-1; 7 bases are shared with TRBD2. The trim removed 2 bases at V and 7 bases at J, leaving 5 bases unmatched. The CDR3 covers 14 residues. The germline V gene encodes CDR1 SGHTA and CDR2 FQGNSA. CDR3 protein: CASSLRGVGNEQFF. CDR3 nucleotide sequence: TGTGCCAGCAGCTTACGGGGGGTGGGTAATGAGCAGTTCTTC. Based on the CDR3 plus reference TRBV7-2 and TRBJ2-1, the full variable domain is GAGVSQSPSNKVTEKGKDVELRCDPISGHTALYWYRQSLGQGLEFLIYFQGNSAPDKSGLPSDRFSAERTGGSVSTLTIQRTQQEDSAVYLCASSLRGVGNEQFFGPGTRLTVL.

The chain is built from TRBV11-2 and TRBJ2-7; perhaps TRBD1 as D (6 bases). Germline V gene sequence: CDR1 SGHAT, CDR2 FQNNGV. This CDR3 is built from 15 residues. Trimming removed 5 bases from V and 0 bases from J, with 14 bases in between. The CDR3 DNA reads TGTGCCAGCAGCCCCGGGACAAGAAGCTCCTACGAGCAGTACTTC. Residues: CASSPGTRSSYEQYF. Based on the CDR3 plus reference TRBV11-2 and TRBJ2-7, the full variable domain is EAGVAQSPRYKIIEKRQSVAFWCNPISGHATLYWYQQILGQGPKLLIQFQNNGVVDDSQLPKDRFSAERLKGVDSTLKIQPAKLEDSAVYLCASSPGTRSSYEQYFGPGTRLTVT.

About this clonotype: A read error is possible here, since a much larger clone lies one base away. The gene calls are TRBV12-3 or TRBV12-4 and TRBJ2-7; 15 bases map to TRBD2. The CDR3 runs 16 residues. After removal of 5 bases from V and 9 bases from J, the junction contained 11 bases not matched to a gene. This CDR3 reads CASSPGLAGGRLGQYF. The CDR3 DNA is TGTGCCAGCAGTCCCGGACTAGCGGGAGGGCGGCTGGGGCAGTACTTC.

Many counts were recorded for this clonotype. This chain joins TRBV12-3 or TRBV12-4 and TRBJ2-1; the match to TRBD1 covers 10 bases. The V gene end was trimmed by 6 bases and the J gene end by 7 bases; junction bases not matched to a gene: 9. The CDR3 runs to 15 residues. For the CDR3, the DNA is TGTGCCAGCAGGAGGACAGGGGGTTTTATTAATGAGCAGTTCTTC. This gives the protein CASRRTGGFINEQFF.

Ten or more counts support this clonotype. This chain connects TRBV7-2 to TRBJ1-1; 7 bases line up with TRBD1. The germline CDR1 and CDR2 sequences are SGHTA and FQGNSA. The CDR3 covers 16 residues. Trimming took 4 bases from V and 0 from J; bases not matched to a gene: 8. CDR3 bases: TGTGCCAGCAGCTCTCGGACAGGAACTATGAACACTGAAGCTTTCTTT. It is translated as CASSSRTGTMNTEAFF. The entire variable domain, with the rest obtained from reference TRBV7-2 and TRBJ1-1, is as follows: GAGVSQSPSNKVTEKGKDVELRCDPISGHTALYWYRQSLGQGLEFLIYFQGNSAPDKSGLPSDRFSAERTGGSVSTLTIQRTQQEDSAVYLCASSSRTGTMNTEAFFGQGTRLTVV.

This clonotype has ten or more counts. The V and J genes are TRBV5-1 and TRBJ1-6, with D maybe TRBD1 (5 bases). This CDR3 is 13 amino acids long. Between the trimmed V and J ends, which lost 6 bases and 6 bases, there was a span of 10 bases. Germline assignment: CDR1 SGHRS and CDR2 YFSETQ. The CDR3 sequence: CASTGDLNSPLHF. In DNA, the CDR3 is TGCGCCAGCACTGGGGACCTTAATTCACCCCTCCACTTT.